Described below is a single TCR beta chain sequence and its context. Seattle participants joined during active infection and were tracked over time. Under the authors' procedure: For nucleated cells, counts were estimated from reference gene primer amplification. TCRdb's copy holds only in-frame clones and misses some; the assay was immunoSEQ multiplex PCR. From that table come the V and J calls and clone size; the DNA was used to work out D and trimming. The repertoire consists of over 65,000 clones, with approximately 78% occurring once and the leading ten covering about a third. The sample originates from a study of blood T cell repertoires in COVID-19. The overall study: Donors in the United States, Italy and Spain gave samples during acute or convalescent COVID-19. PBMCs, B-cell-depleted T cells, or T cells were the source of the cDNA or gDNA that made up the material.

The ends lost 3 bases at V and 3 bases at J; junction bases unmatched: 2. Germline CDR1 is LNHDA and CDR2 is SQIVND (reference sequence). CDR3 size: 15 residues. Sequenced input: peripheral blood. The source of this sequence is a man aged 55 to 70 with COVID-19, enrolled during active disease. This chain joins TRBV19 and TRBJ2-3; 11 bases match TRBD2. The CDR3 nucleotides are TGTGCCAGTAGTATGCGGACTAGCGGGACAGATACGCAGTATTTT. Encoded protein: CASSMRTSGTDTQYF.